The following is a T cell receptor (beta chain) sequence with its context. Its antigen is currently unknown. This entry comes from a study of Ad26.COV2.S vaccination and SARS-CoV-2 variants. Sequencing used immunoSEQ multiplex PCR; TCRdb keeps in-frame clones, though not all of them. The sample includes roughly 400,000 clones, 90% of them seen just once. Trimming removed 0 bases from V and 3 bases from J; junction bases left unmatched: 4. The CDR3 is made up of 16 amino acids. CDR1 and CDR2 from the germline V gene are MDHEN and SYDVKM. The study's findings and limits: Vaccine and placebo recipients had similar non-spike TCR breadth. Using TCR breadth and depth analyses may have led to underestimated total T cell responses.

The treatment is: approximately 18 received Ad26.COV2.S at low or high dose, single or two shots; about 5 received placebo; per-sample allocation not given. Material that was analyzed had been drawn on day 63 after the first vaccine or placebo injection. An adult donor aged 18-55 years was enrolled in Boston. This rearrangement joins TRBV28 to TRBJ2-7; 11 bases align to TRBD1. This specimen consisted of peripheral blood, obtained in a trial of Ad26.COV2.S vaccine versus placebo. The receptor was isolated from a person between 18 and 65 years old who received the Ad26.COV2.S COVID-19 vaccine or a placebo. The CDR3 region is CASSLWGQGDYYEQYF. The CDR3 DNA is TGTGCCAGCAGTTTATGGGGACAGGGGGATTACTACGAGCAGTACTTC.